The 20 T cell receptor beta chains below all came from one sample that was sequenced in a study of PD-L1 blockade in urothelial cancer. The assay was immunoSEQ multiplex PCR, and TCRdb's table has in-frame clones only and misses some. The table includes 50,000 or so clones, 86% detected once. Time point in this sample: pretreatment peripheral blood. This specimen consisted of PBMCs, obtained around atezolizumab (anti-PD-L1) treatment. The origin of the receptors is a man in his sixties with urothelial cancer.

The chain's CDR3 is CASSQQGTGIKTYGYTF. Written as DNA, the CDR3 is TGTGCCAGCAGCCAGCAGGGGACAGGGATAAAAACCTATGGCTACACCTTC. The chain is built from TRBV11-1 and TRBJ1-2; 9 nucleotides agree with TRBD1. The CDR3 is 17 amino acids. V gave up 5 bases and J gave up 4 bases; unmatched junction bases: 14. In germline, CDR1 is SGHAT, CDR2 FQDESV (reference sequence).

This clone was seen only once. V usage is TRBV30 and J usage is TRBJ2-5, with TRBD1 matching 8 bases. CDR3 length: 12 residues. The J segment lost 5 bases and the V segment lost 5 bases, leaving 4 bases of the junction unmatched. Germline V gene sequence: CDR1 GTSNPN, CDR2 SVGIG (reference sequence). The CDR3 is CAWDRGSETQYF. In DNA, the CDR3 is TGTGCCTGGGACAGGGGATCGGAGACCCAGTACTTC.

The V and J genes are TRBV5-1 and TRBJ1-2; no definite D call. CDR1 SGHRS and CDR2 YFSETQ come from the germline V gene. The CDR3 spans 12 residues. V was clipped by 5 bases and J by 2 bases, with 7 bases between them. CDR3 in amino acids: CASRLENYGYTF. The CDR3 DNA is TGCGCCAGCAGGCTAGAGAACTATGGCTACACCTTC.

This sequence joins TRBV10-2 and TRBJ2-7, with D possibly being TRBD2 (5 bases). Germline CDR1 WSHSY, CDR2 SAAADI. The ends were cut back, 6 bases at V and 8 bases at J, with 20 bases in the middle. This CDR3 comprises 14 residues. CDR3 region: CASSSGGSPEQQYF. CDR3 in DNA: TGCGCCAGCAGCAGCGGCGGGTCCCCCGAGCAGCAGTACTTC.

This clone has a single count. CDR3 loop: CASSQGQGAYEQYF. For the CDR3, the DNA is TGCGCCAGCAGCCAAGGACAGGGGGCGTACGAGCAGTACTTC. The genes are TRBV4-3 and TRBJ2-7, with 10 bases lining up with TRBD1. The J segment lost 4 bases and the V segment lost 1 base, leaving 1 base of the junction unmatched. This CDR3 is 14 amino acids long. Per germline, CDR1 LGHNA and CDR2 YSLEER.

J is TRBJ2-7 and V is TRBV2; D is ambiguous. CDR1 and CDR2 from the germline V gene are SNHLY and FYNNEI. V was clipped by 6 bases and J by 5 bases, with 11 bases between them. The CDR3 extends over 12 amino acids. The CDR3 reads CASSETNHEQYF. The DNA of the CDR3 is TGTGCCAGCAGCGAAACTAATCACGAGCAGTACTTC.

The chain recombines TRBV5-1 with TRBJ1-5; D is possibly TRBD1 (6 bases). The CDR3 is 15 residues long. Looked up from germline, CDR1 is SGHRS and CDR2 is YFSETQ. The ends were cut back, 4 bases at V and 2 bases at J, with 13 bases in the middle. This CDR3 reads CASSLQGHGNQPQHF. In DNA form, the CDR3 reads TGCGCCAGCAGCCTACAGGGTCATGGCAATCAGCCCCAGCATTTT.

The rearrangement links TRBV9 to TRBJ2-5; possible D gene TRBD1, 6 bases. This CDR3 comprises 14 residues. V gave up 2 bases and J gave up 2 bases, with 10 bases separating them. Germline V gene data show CDR1 as SGDLS and CDR2 as YYNGEE. The CDR3 DNA reads TGTGCCAGCAGCGTCCGACAGGATCAAGAGACCCAGTACTTC. This sequence encodes CASSVRQDQETQYF.

The V and J genes are TRBV18 and TRBJ1-2, with TRBD1 matching over 10 bases. CDR3 length equals 14 residues. In germline, CDR1 is KGHSH, CDR2 LQKENI. V shed 6 bases and J 8 bases; nucleotides not matched to a gene: 9. The CDR3 here is CASSPTGQGVGYTF. For the CDR3, the DNA is TGTGCCAGCTCCCCAACCGGACAGGGGGTCGGCTACACCTTC.

The CDR3 nucleotides read TGTGCCAGCAGCTTGGCCAACCAGGGCTGGGGAGCTTTCTTT. Translating it yields CASSLANQGWGAFF. V is TRBV5-6 and J is TRBJ1-1, with D tentatively TRBD1 (5 bases). The CDR3 covers 14 residues. The germline V and J ends were trimmed by 0 bases and 10 bases, with 16 bases remaining between them. Germline values: CDR1 SGHDT, CDR2 YYEEEE.

The chain has TRBV7-2 and TRBJ1-2, with D perhaps matching TRBD1 (6 bases). The V gene's germline CDR1 is SGHTA and CDR2 FQGNSA. Between the trimmed V and J ends, which lost 5 bases and 7 bases, there was a span of 17 bases. The CDR3 contains 14 residues. The CDR3 loop reads CASSRDLGAVGYTF. CDR3 DNA: TGTGCCAGCAGCCGAGATTTGGGGGCGGTTGGCTACACCTTC.

The chain couples TRBV5-8 to TRBJ2-5, with 13 bases fitting TRBD2. Germline CDR1 reads SGHTS; CDR2 reads YDEGEE. The CDR3 spans 16 residues. The V segment lost 4 bases and the J segment 5 bases; nucleotides outside the gene matches: 8. The CDR3 DNA sequence: TGTGCCAGCAGCAGGGGACTAGCGGGGCTCGGGGAGACCCAGTACTTC. Translation: CASSRGLAGLGETQYF. The full variable domain, with the rest looked up from reference TRBV5-8 and TRBJ2-5, is EAGVTQSPTHLIKTRGQQATLRCSPISGHTSVYWYQQALGLGLQFLLWYDEGEERNRGNFPPRFSGRQFPNYSSELNVNALELEDSALYLCASSRGLAGLGETQYFGPGTRLLVL.

This clone was observed a single time. The chain links TRBV6-4 to TRBJ1-1, with unresolved D. The V and J ends lost 3 bases and 5 bases respectively, with 10 bases between them. CDR3 length equals 13 residues. Germline assignment: CDR1 MRHNA and CDR2 SNTAGT. The CDR3 coding sequence is TGTGCCAGCAGTGATGTAACTGGTACTGAAGCTTTCTTT. Protein sequence: CASSDVTGTEAFF.

J is TRBJ2-2 and V is TRBV27; the D is unclear. Germline V gene data show CDR1 as MNHEY and CDR2 as SMNVEV (reference sequence). V gave up 2 bases and J gave up 1 base, with 5 bases separating them. CDR3 length: 14 amino acids. The CDR3 bases are TGTGCCAGCAGTTTAGCCGGGAACACCGGGGAGCTGTTTTTT. Translated: CASSLAGNTGELFF.

To note about this clone: At one end the junction does not follow the germline gene, possibly because of a read error. The chain recombines TRBV30 with TRBJ1-2, with D possibly TRBD1 on 5 matching bases. CDR3 length equals 15 residues. Germline CDR1 and CDR2: GTSNPN and SVGIG (reference sequence). The CDR3 bases are TGTGCCTGGAATGAACGGCTGGGGGGGGTCTATGGCCACACCTTC. Its translation is CAWNERLGGVYGHTF.

This clone was seen a handful of times. CDR3 DNA sequence: TGTGCCAGCAGCCAAGAGATAATGGGGGGGGGAAATTACGAGCAGTACTTC. It translates to CASSQEIMGGGNYEQYF. The chain carries TRBV4-2 and TRBJ2-7, with 7 nucleotides matching TRBD2. The CDR3 loop spans 17 amino acids. The J segment lost 4 bases and the V segment lost 0 bases, leaving 12 bases of the junction unmatched. The germline V gene has CDR1 LGHNA and CDR2 YNFKEQ.

This clone occurred once. V and J are TRBV19 and TRBJ2-1; 11 bases are a match to TRBD2. The CDR3 has 16 amino acids. Germline V gene data show CDR1 as LNHDA and CDR2 as SQIVND (reference sequence). J gave up 0 bases and V 4 bases, and 2 bases lay outside the gene matches. CDR3 coding DNA: TGTGCCAGTAGTAGAACTAGCGGGAGCTCCTACAATGAGCAGTTCTTC. It is translated as CASSRTSGSSYNEQFF.

V usage is TRBV5-1 and J usage is TRBJ1-2, with a weak D call TRBD1 (5 bases). V lost 0 bases, J lost 10 bases, and 13 bases lay in between. The CDR3 has 13 amino acids. The germline CDR1 and CDR2 sequences are SGHRS and YFSETQ. The CDR3 protein is CASSLDGGSSYTF. The CDR3 nucleotides read TGCGCCAGCAGCTTGGACGGGGGGAGCTCCTACACCTTC.

This chain joins TRBV19 and TRBJ2-7; 8 bases agree with TRBD2. V gave up 3 bases and J gave up 4 bases; unmatched junction bases: 5. Germline-derived CDR1 and CDR2 are LNHDA and SQIVND (reference sequence). The CDR3 covers 14 residues. The CDR3: CASSIGREGYEQYF. As DNA, the CDR3 is TGTGCCAGTAGTATTGGTCGGGAGGGATACGAGCAGTACTTC.

J is TRBJ2-5 and V is TRBV7-2; TRBD2 might be the D (5 bases). There are 12 residues in the CDR3. Trimming pared 4 bases from V and 7 bases from J, leaving 10 bases between. Looked up from germline, CDR1 is SGHTA and CDR2 is FQGNSA. Here the CDR3 reads CASSYREGTQYF. CDR3 in DNA: TGTGCCAGCAGCTACCGGGAAGGGACCCAGTACTTC.